This T cell receptor beta chain was sequenced in a study of T cells after yellow fever vaccination. In the study overall: Low-cell-number fractions were prepared with SMART-Seq v4 Ultra Low Input.

UMIs were added to TCR cDNA along with a universal primer site when it was made by 5'RACE template switching. TCRdb processed the 5' RACE reads anew with MiXCR; each CDR3 protein has one entry. The sample contains about 320,000 distinct CDR3 sequences, roughly 4.3% of which appear only once. This clonotype was observed at least ten times. The CDR3 has 13 amino acids. The V end lost 1 base, the J end lost 2 bases, and 5 bases lay between the germline ends. The source material was PBMCs, sampled 15 days after the yellow fever booster vaccination. J is TRBJ2-5 and V is TRBV12-3 or TRBV12-4, with D possibly being TRBD2 (5 bases). The receptor comes from a man aged 18 to 35 who received the YFV17D yellow fever vaccine. CDR3 protein: CASSLGEQETQYF. The DNA for the CDR3 is TGTGCCAGCAGTTTAGGGGAGCAAGAGACCCAGTACTTC.